These T cell receptor beta chains were read from a single sample in a study of blood T cell repertoires in COVID-19. Using immunoSEQ multiplex PCR, the repertoire was profiled, and TCRdb retains in-frame clones only, with some absent. Of hundreds of thousands of clones in the sample, approximately 86% were seen once. The sequenced sample was PBMCs or T cells enriched from blood (not recorded which). All receptors derive from a woman aged 55-70 years who had recovered from COVID-19. Both conserved end residues are part of each CDR3. Fields, in order: V gene, D gene, clone size, J gene, CDR3 DNA, CDR3 protein. The D gene is left open where the match is weak. Clone size is shown for a subset of rows, as once, few, many or a class of expanded clone.

v_gene: TRBV5-5
d_gene: TRBD1
abundance: NA
j_gene: TRBJ2-6
CDR3nt: TGTGCCAGCAGCTTACAGGGGGCGCCTGGGGCCAACGTCCTGACTTTC
CDR3aa: CASSLQGAPGANVLTF

v_gene: TRBV14
d_gene: NA
abundance: NA
j_gene: TRBJ1-2
CDR3nt: TGTGCCAGCAGCCACCGGAGTCAGTGGGGCTACACCTTC
CDR3aa: CASSHRSQWGYTF

v_gene: TRBV11-3
d_gene: TRBD2
abundance: few
j_gene: TRBJ2-1
CDR3nt: TGTGCCAGCAGCTCTGGGGGGGGTCCCTCCTACAATGAGCAGTTCTTC
CDR3aa: CASSSGGGPSYNEQFF

v_gene: TRBV5-1
d_gene: TRBD1
abundance: NA
j_gene: TRBJ1-4
CDR3nt: TGCACCAGCACCAGCCGGGGACAGGGTGGTGAAAAACTGTTTTTT
CDR3aa: CTSTSRGQGGEKLFF

v_gene: TRBV9
d_gene: TRBD1
abundance: NA
j_gene: TRBJ1-3
CDR3nt: TGTGCCAGCAGCGTTGAGGGGGCTTTCTCTGGAAACACCATATATTTT
CDR3aa: CASSVEGAFSGNTIYF

v_gene: TRBV27
d_gene: NA
abundance: NA
j_gene: TRBJ1-1
CDR3nt: TGTGCCAGCAGTTTGTTTCGGGACACTGAAGCTTTCTTT
CDR3aa: CASSLFRDTEAFF

v_gene: TRBV24-1
d_gene: NA
abundance: NA
j_gene: TRBJ2-5
CDR3nt: TGTGCCACCAACCCCGGGGGGCACGAAGAGACCCAGTACTTC
CDR3aa: CATNPGGHEETQYF

v_gene: TRBV5-1
d_gene: TRBD1
abundance: NA
j_gene: TRBJ1-3
CDR3nt: TGCGCCAGCAGCTTGGGGGACAGGGCTGGAAACACCATATATTTT
CDR3aa: CASSLGDRAGNTIYF

v_gene: TRBV6-6
d_gene: NA
abundance: once
j_gene: TRBJ1-2
CDR3nt: TGTGCCAGCAACCTAAGGCAGGTGGAAGGCTACACCTTC
CDR3aa: CASNLRQVEGYTF

v_gene: TRBV5-1
d_gene: TRBD1
abundance: NA
j_gene: TRBJ1-2
CDR3nt: TGCGCCAGCAGCTTGGCTCAAACAGGGGCCCGCGGCTACACCTTC
CDR3aa: CASSLAQTGARGYTF

v_gene: TRBV19
d_gene: TRBD1
abundance: once
j_gene: TRBJ1-2
CDR3nt: TGTGCCAGTACCGAAGGACAGGGCCCTGGCTACACCTTC
CDR3aa: CASTEGQGPGYTF

v_gene: TRBV30
d_gene: NA
abundance: NA
j_gene: TRBJ1-3
CDR3nt: TGTGCCTGGAGTAAGAAGCAGGTCCCCTCTGGAAACACCATATATTTT
CDR3aa: CAWSKKQVPSGNTIYF

v_gene: TRBV11-2
d_gene: NA
abundance: NA
j_gene: TRBJ1-1
CDR3nt: TGTGCCAGCAGCCTCGGACAGAACACTGAAGCTTTCTTT
CDR3aa: CASSLGQNTEAFF

v_gene: TRBV29-1
d_gene: NA
abundance: NA
j_gene: TRBJ1-2
CDR3nt: TGCAGCGTTGAAGAGGCGGCGGGAGTCTATGGCTACACCTTC
CDR3aa: CSVEEAAGVYGYTF

v_gene: TRBV7-2
d_gene: TRBD2
abundance: NA
j_gene: TRBJ2-1
CDR3nt: TGTGCCAGCAGCTTTACTAGCGGGGGGGCCTTAGAGCAGTTCTTC
CDR3aa: CASSFTSGGALEQFF

v_gene: TRBV13
d_gene: TRBD2
abundance: NA
j_gene: TRBJ2-5
CDR3nt: TGTGCCAGCAGGAAACTAGCGGGGGGTTCTCAAGAGACCCAGTACTTC
CDR3aa: CASRKLAGGSQETQYF

v_gene: TRBV7-2
d_gene: NA
abundance: NA
j_gene: TRBJ1-4
CDR3nt: TGTGCCAGCAGCTTATCCCGACAGGACGCAACTAATGAAAAACTGTTTTTT
CDR3aa: CASSLSRQDATNEKLFF

v_gene: TRBV5-1
d_gene: TRBD2
abundance: NA
j_gene: TRBJ2-1
CDR3nt: TGCGCCAGCAGCCTAGCGGGGGAGAAGTACAATGAGCAGTTCTTC
CDR3aa: CASSLAGEKYNEQFF